The 12 T cell receptor beta chains given below trace back to one sample, sequenced in a study of blood T cell repertoires in COVID-19. Data came from immunoSEQ multiplex PCR; TCRdb stores just in-frame clones and leaves some out. Here the sample spans approximately 200,000 clones, 85% being singletons. The sequencing input was peripheral blood. Every receptor here comes from a man aged 40-49 years with acute or convalescent COVID-19.

The rearrangement links TRBV5-6 to TRBJ1-5; no reliable D call. V was pared by 4 bases and J by 5 bases, with 10 bases between. Looked up from germline, CDR1 is SGHDT and CDR2 is YYEEEE. The CDR3 has 13 residues. The CDR3 region is CASSRNIDQPQHF. In nucleotides, the CDR3 is TGTGCCAGCAGCCGAAACATTGATCAGCCCCAGCATTTT.

This clone has a single count. Other nucleotide sequences in the sample specify the same CDR3. The chain recombines TRBV12-3 or TRBV12-4 with TRBJ1-5; 8 bases line up with TRBD1. Trimming took 6 bases from V and 4 from J; bases not matched to a gene: 2. The CDR3 runs 13 residues. CDR3 in amino acids: CASSRTGNQPQHF. CDR3 bases: TGTGCCAGCAGCAGGACAGGGAATCAGCCCCAGCATTTT.

V gene TRBV29-1 combines with J gene TRBJ2-7, with D perhaps matching TRBD1 (6 bases). CDR1 is SQVTM and CDR2 is ANQGSEA in the germline V gene. The CDR3 loop spans 13 amino acids. The V end was cut by 7 bases, the J end by 6 bases, with 19 bases between. This chain's CDR3 is CSAKGQGMSEQYF. CDR3 nucleotides: TGCAGCGCCAAAGGGCAGGGGATGAGCGAGCAGTACTTC.

This rearrangement joins TRBV7-8 to TRBJ1-6; unclear D gene. CDR3 size: 15 residues. V was shortened by 5 bases and J by 9 bases, with 17 bases between the two germline ends. CDR1 is SGHVS and CDR2 is FQNEAQ in the germline V gene. DNA for the CDR3: TGTGCCAGCAGCCAGGTTGAACCTTGGAGTTCACCCCTCCACTTT. Translated, it gives CASSQVEPWSSPLHF.

This chain connects TRBV5-1 to TRBJ2-7; 8 bases map to TRBD2. Germline CDR1 SGHRS, CDR2 YFSETQ. The CDR3 covers 15 residues. The V and J ends lost 3 bases and 1 base, in that order; junction bases with no gene match: 6. CDR3 loop: CASSYGTRDSYEQYF. The CDR3, as DNA: TGCGCCAGCAGCTACGGGACTAGGGATTCCTACGAGCAGTACTTC. The variable domain in full, with the rest retrieved from reference TRBV5-1 and TRBJ2-7, is KAGVTQTPRYLIKTRGQQVTLSCSPISGHRSVSWYQQTPGQGLQFLFEYFSETQRNKGNFPGRFSGRQFSNSRSEMNVSTLELGDSALYLCASSYGTRDSYEQYFGPGTRLTVT.

This clone has just one count. The DNA for the CDR3 is TGTGCCAGCAGCTTCTCGAACACTGAAGCTTTCTTT. It codes for CASSFSNTEAFF. The gene calls are TRBV11-2 and TRBJ1-1; no definite D call. V lost 3 bases and J lost 1, with 3 bases in between. The germline V gene has CDR1 SGHAT and CDR2 FQNNGV. The CDR3 loop spans 12 amino acids.

J is TRBJ2-3 and V is TRBV7-2; TRBD2 aligns across 8 bases. CDR3 length equals 15 residues. V lost 2 bases to trimming and J lost 4 bases; unmatched junction nucleotides: 5. CDR1 is SGHTA, CDR2 FQGNSA, per germline. Written as DNA, the CDR3 is TGTGCCAGCAGCTTAATGCCAGCGGGGGCAGATACGCAGTATTTT. Amino acids: CASSLMPAGADTQYF.

The J gene is TRBJ1-2, the V gene TRBV9; no reliable D call. The germline CDR1 and CDR2 sequences are SGDLS and YYNGEE. This CDR3 is 13 amino acids long. Between the trimmed V and J ends, which lost 0 bases and 3 bases, there was a span of 6 bases. The CDR3 nucleotides read TGTGCCAGCAGCGTAGCTTCGGACTATGGCTACACCTTC. Its translation: CASSVASDYGYTF. The full variable domain, rest sourced from reference TRBV9 and TRBJ1-2, is DSGVTQTPKHLITATGQRVTLRCSPRSGDLSVYWYQQSLDQGLQFLIQYYNGEERAKGNILERFSAQQFPDLHSELNLSSLELGDSALYFCASSVASDYGYTFGSGTRLTVV.

This clone was found once. The chain uses TRBV7-8 and TRBJ2-5; possible D gene TRBD2, 7 bases. V dropped 1 base and J dropped 10 bases, with 16 bases sitting between them. The CDR3 is 14 amino acids. Germline CDR1 reads SGHVS; CDR2 reads FQNEAQ. For the CDR3, the DNA is TGTGCCAGCAGCTTAGTGGGGGGGCAGGGGAACCAGTACTTC. Translated, it gives CASSLVGGQGNQYF.

This chain links TRBV4-1 with TRBJ1-3; D is uncertain. Germline V lookup: CDR1 MGHRA, CDR2 YSYEKL. The CDR3 runs to 17 residues. V was shortened by 0 bases and J by 0 bases, with 12 bases between the two germline ends. CDR3 loop: CASSQESSRFSGNTIYF. The CDR3 bases are TGCGCCAGCAGCCAAGAGAGTTCCAGGTTCTCTGGAAACACCATATATTTT.

The chain carries TRBV2 and TRBJ2-3; perhaps TRBD1 as D (5 bases). This CDR3 has 16 amino acids. Trimming shortened V by 4 bases and J by 3 bases, and 17 bases separated the two germline ends. CDR1 and CDR2 (germline): SNHLY, FYNNEI. CDR3 loop: CASSVGQGFSTDTQYF. CDR3 nucleotide sequence: TGTGCCAGCAGTGTCGGGCAGGGCTTTTCTACAGATACGCAGTATTTT. The complete variable domain, with remaining parts taken from reference TRBV2 and TRBJ2-3, reads EPEVTQTPSHQVTQMGQEVILRCVPISNHLYFYWYRQILGQKVEFLVSFYNNEISEKSEIFDDQFSVERPDGSNFTLKIRSTKLEDSAMYFCASSVGQGFSTDTQYFGPGTRLTVL.

The chain employs TRBV10-3 and TRBJ1-4; the match to TRBD1 covers 9 bases. Germline V gene sequence: CDR1 ENHRY, CDR2 SYGVKD. J was trimmed by 3 bases and V by 11 bases; bases with no gene match: 7. The CDR3 is 14 amino acids. In DNA, the CDR3 is TGTGCCGAGCCACAGGGGGCGCCTAATGAAAAACTGTTTTTT. Translation: CAEPQGAPNEKLFF.